The rows below give T cell receptor beta chains drawn from one sample of a study of shared clonotypes between healthy human individuals. This table comes from immunoSEQ multiplex PCR, and its TCRdb copy is limited to in-frame clones, with some not included. Here the sample spans around 1.9 million clones, 85% to 95% being singletons. Sequenced sample: naive CD8+ T cells from PBMCs. These receptors were taken from a young man in good health. Some clones in this sample may be carry-over from other donors' samples. The CDR3 runs from the conserved cysteine through the conserved F or W. D genes are given only for firm matches. Only part of the rows carry a size: once, few, many, or a class if the clone is expanded.

once,TRBV5-8,TRBD1,TRBJ2-5,CASSLWGQGETQYF,TGTGCCAGCAGCTTGTGGGGACAGGGGGAGACCCAGTACTTC
once,TRBV7-9,.,TRBJ2-2,CASSSGPRTGELFF,TGTGCCAGCAGCTCGGGCCCAAGGACCGGGGAGCTGTTTTTT
.,TRBV4-2,.,TRBJ2-7,CASSQEWGPTYEQYF,TGTGCCAGCAGCCAAGAGTGGGGCCCCACCTACGAGCAGTACTTC
.,TRBV6-5,TRBD1,TRBJ1-2,CASSWTGGDGYTF,TGTGCCAGCAGTTGGACAGGGGGCGATGGCTACACCTTC
.,TRBV27,.,TRBJ1-1,CASSYGTLNTEAFF,TGTGCCAGCAGTTACGGAACACTGAACACTGAAGCTTTCTTT
.,TRBV6-5,.,TRBJ1-1,CASSYRAGDSEAFF,TGTGCCAGCAGCTACAGGGCAGGGGATTCTGAAGCTTTCTTT
.,TRBV5-6,.,TRBJ1-4,CASSPDSNEKLFF,TGTGCCAGCAGCCCGGACAGTAATGAAAAACTGTTTTTT
.,TRBV11-1,.,TRBJ2-7,CASSPGGPGTVEQYF,TGTGCCAGCAGCCCCGGGGGTCCGGGGACGGTCGAGCAGTACTTC
.,TRBV6-4,.,TRBJ1-5,CASTEDIHSNQPQHF,TGTGCCAGCACCGAGGACATCCATAGCAATCAGCCCCAGCATTTT
few,TRBV29-1,.,TRBJ1-1,CSAPGPIGIRTEAFF,TGCAGCGCCCCAGGCCCGATCGGTATTCGCACTGAAGCTTTCTTT
.,TRBV7-8,.,TRBJ2-3,CASSSSTDTQYF,TGTGCCAGCAGCTCAAGCACAGATACGCAGTATTTT
.,TRBV9,TRBD2,TRBJ2-1,CASSVGSSGIHNEQFF,TGTGCCAGCAGCGTAGGTAGTAGCGGGATTCACAATGAGCAGTTCTTC
.,TRBV6-1,.,TRBJ2-7,CASSGLGQGYEQYF,TGTGCCAGCAGTGGTTTGGGCCAGGGATACGAGCAGTACTTC
.,TRBV4-1,TRBD1,TRBJ2-1,CASSLGTGRYNEQFF,TGCGCCAGCAGCCTCGGGACAGGACGCTACAATGAGCAGTTCTTC
once,TRBV5-1,.,TRBJ2-1,CASSYGAESYNEQFF,TGCGCCAGCAGTTACGGCGCAGAGTCCTACAATGAGCAGTTCTTC
.,TRBV5-5,.,TRBJ1-5,CASSLVQGSNQPQHF,TGTGCCAGCAGCTTGGTTCAGGGGAGCAATCAGCCCCAGCATTTT
.,TRBV7-9,TRBD2,TRBJ2-7,CASGVAGGTYEQYF,TGTGCCAGCGGCGTGGCGGGAGGCACCTACGAGCAGTACTTC
once,TRBV11-1,TRBD1,TRBJ2-5,CASSFGYGQAGETQYF,TGTGCCAGCAGCTTCGGGTATGGACAGGCAGGGGAGACCCAGTACTTC
.,TRBV2,TRBD2,TRBJ2-1,CASSLSGAVSYNEQFF,TGTGCCAGCAGTCTTAGCGGGGCCGTCTCCTACAATGAGCAGTTCTTC
.,TRBV15,.,TRBJ1-2,CATSNIVGLEGYTF,TGTGCCACCAGCAATATAGTAGGATTGGAGGGCTACACCTTC
.,TRBV28,TRBD1,TRBJ1-4,CASSLSRGPDGEKLFF,TGTGCCAGCAGTTTATCCAGGGGGCCCGACGGTGAAAAACTGTTTTTT
.,TRBV4-3,.,TRBJ1-3,CASSERDSSGNTIYF,TGCGCCAGCAGCGAACGGGACTCCTCTGGAAACACCATATATTTT
.,TRBV27,.,TRBJ2-3,CASSLLGGSLGTQYF,TGTGCCAGCAGTTTACTAGGCGGGTCTTTGGGTACGCAGTATTTT
.,TRBV10-3,.,TRBJ2-3,CAISELRISTSTDTQYF,TGTGCCATCAGTGAGCTACGGATTAGTACTAGCACAGATACGCAGTATTTT
.,TRBV7-9,TRBD1,TRBJ2-5,CASSDGPGQGLQETQYF,TGTGCCAGCAGCGACGGCCCCGGACAGGGTCTTCAAGAGACCCAGTACTTC
.,TRBV27,TRBD1,TRBJ1-5,CASSIQGNNQPQHF,TGTGCCAGCAGTATACAGGGGAACAATCAGCCCCAGCATTTT
.,TRBV9,TRBD2,TRBJ2-3,CASSVSGRPPDTQYF,TGTGCCAGCAGCGTCAGCGGGAGACCTCCGGATACGCAGTATTTT